This is a list of T cell receptor beta chains from one sample in a study of cytomegalovirus exposure and HLA in healthy donors. Libraries were prepared by immunoSEQ multiplex PCR; TCRdb keeps only in-frame clonotypes and omits some of them. The table has 200,000 to 300,000 clones, approximately 87% seen once; the top ten hold 2.6%. Material for sequencing was PBMCs. These receptor sequences come from a man aged 18 to 30 in good health and CMV-seronegative. Both conserved end residues are part of each CDR3. Fields, in order: V gene, clone size, CDR3 length, D gene, J gene, CDR3 DNA, CDR3 protein. A D gene is named only where the DNA matches it firmly. The size field is filled for only some rows; it gives once, few, many or a size class.

TRBV7-3	-	13	TRBD1	TRBJ1-2	TGTGCCAGCAGCCCGGGACAGCCTTATGGCTACACCTTC	CASSPGQPYGYTF
TRBV16	-	14	TRBD1	TRBJ2-2	TGTGCCAGCAGCCGGACAGGGAACACCGGGGAGCTGTTTTTT	CASSRTGNTGELFF
TRBV9	-	13	-	TRBJ2-1	TGTGCCAGCAGCGTAGATTCGAGTGATGAGCAGTTCTTC	CASSVDSSDEQFF
TRBV4-2	few	15	TRBD1	TRBJ2-6	TGTGCCAGCAGCCAAGGACAGGGGGAGGCCAACGTCCTGACTTTC	CASSQGQGEANVLTF
TRBV4-1	-	15	TRBD1	TRBJ1-2	TGCGCCAGCAGCCATCTGGGACAGGGTAACTATGGCTACACCTTC	CASSHLGQGNYGYTF
TRBV5-1	-	16	-	TRBJ2-3	TGCGCCAGCAGCTTGGCCTCGCTGAGGGGCACAGATACGCAGTATTTT	CASSLASLRGTDTQYF
TRBV5-4	-	15	TRBD1	TRBJ1-3	TGTGCCAGCAGCTTGTATACAGGGGCTGGAAACACCATATATTTT	CASSLYTGAGNTIYF
TRBV4-1	once	13	TRBD2	TRBJ2-3	TGCGCCAGCAGCCAGGGGAGGGCAGATACGCAGTATTTT	CASSQGRADTQYF
TRBV2	-	13	-	TRBJ1-1	TGTGCCAGCTACAGAAGACCGAACACTGAAGCTTTCTTT	CASYRRPNTEAFF
TRBV29-1	-	14	TRBD1	TRBJ1-1	TGCAGCGTTGAAGAGCCCGGGACAGGGGAAGAAGCTTTCTTT	CSVEEPGTGEEAFF
TRBV18	few	15	TRBD1	TRBJ1-4	TGTGCCAGCTCACCAAAGACAGGGGGAGGTGAAAAACTGTTTTTT	CASSPKTGGGEKLFF
TRBV10-2	-	17	-	TRBJ2-2	TGCGCCAGCAGTGAGTCGCGGACAATGAGGAACACCGGGGAGCTGTTTTTT	CASSESRTMRNTGELFF
TRBV5-1	-	15	TRBD2	TRBJ2-1	TGCGCCAGCAGTCAAAGACTAGCGGGGGGGCATGAGCAGTTCTTC	CASSQRLAGGHEQFF
TRBV16	-	14	-	TRBJ2-1	TGTGCCAGCAGCCAATCGGGGCAGTACAATGAGCAGTTCTTC	CASSQSGQYNEQFF
TRBV7-8	-	15	-	TRBJ1-3	TGTGCCAGCAGCTTAGGAGTCACCTCGGGGAACACCATATATTTT	CASSLGVTSGNTIYF
TRBV25-1	-	15	TRBD1	TRBJ1-1	TGTGCCAGCAGTGCAAGACAGGGTGGGAACACTGAAGCTTTCTTT	CASSARQGGNTEAFF